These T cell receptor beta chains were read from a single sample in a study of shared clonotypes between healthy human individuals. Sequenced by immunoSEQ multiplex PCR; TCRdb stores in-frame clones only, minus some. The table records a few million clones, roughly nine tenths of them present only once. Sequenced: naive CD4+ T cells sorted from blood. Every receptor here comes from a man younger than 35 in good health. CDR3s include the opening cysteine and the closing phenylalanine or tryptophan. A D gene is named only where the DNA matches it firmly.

cdr3_nt: TGTGCCAGCAGCTTAGCTCCGGGGGGACAGGCCTACAATGAGCAGTTCTTC
cdr3_aa: CASSLAPGGQAYNEQFF
d_call: NA
v_call: TRBV7-3
j_call: TRBJ2-1

cdr3_nt: TGCAGCGCGGGACAGCCTAGCTCTAACTATGGCTACACCTTC
cdr3_aa: CSAGQPSSNYGYTF
d_call: TRBD1
v_call: TRBV29-1
j_call: TRBJ1-2

cdr3_nt: TGTGCCAGCAGTGTGGTCGAGCAGTACTTC
cdr3_aa: CASSVVEQYF
d_call: NA
v_call: TRBV2
j_call: TRBJ2-7

cdr3_nt: TGTGCCAGCAGACCAGGACTAGCGGGGAACACCGGGGAGCTGTTTTTT
cdr3_aa: CASRPGLAGNTGELFF
d_call: TRBD2
v_call: TRBV2
j_call: TRBJ2-2

cdr3_nt: TGTGCTAGTGGTAATCCTGACAGGGGGAAAACTGAAGCTTTCTTT
cdr3_aa: CASGNPDRGKTEAFF
d_call: TRBD1
v_call: TRBV12-5
j_call: TRBJ1-1

cdr3_nt: TGTGCCAGCAATGACGGGGGCCAGTCGCGCGAGCAGTACTTC
cdr3_aa: CASNDGGQSREQYF
d_call: NA
v_call: TRBV2
j_call: TRBJ2-7

cdr3_nt: TGTGCCAGCTCGCCGGGACACAGCGCGAGATACACAGATACGCAGTATTTT
cdr3_aa: CASSPGHSARYTDTQYF
d_call: NA
v_call: TRBV5-6
j_call: TRBJ2-3

cdr3_nt: TGTGCCAGCAGCTTAGGGTCGACAGTATCCTCTGGAAACACCATATATTTT
cdr3_aa: CASSLGSTVSSGNTIYF
d_call: NA
v_call: TRBV11-2
j_call: TRBJ1-3

cdr3_nt: TGTGCCAGCAGTTATCGCTCCGGCCTTAACTATGGCTACACCTTC
cdr3_aa: CASSYRSGLNYGYTF
d_call: NA
v_call: TRBV6-6
j_call: TRBJ1-2

cdr3_nt: TGTGCCAGCAGGAATACAGCAGATACGCAGTATTTT
cdr3_aa: CASRNTADTQYF
d_call: NA
v_call: TRBV6-5
j_call: TRBJ2-3

cdr3_nt: TGTGCCTGTCGTTTAGGAGGAAACACCATATATTTT
cdr3_aa: CACRLGGNTIYF
d_call: NA
v_call: TRBV30
j_call: TRBJ1-3

cdr3_nt: TGTGCCAGCAGGACGACGGATTATAGCAATCAGCCCCAGCATTTT
cdr3_aa: CASRTTDYSNQPQHF
d_call: NA
v_call: TRBV6-6
j_call: TRBJ1-5

cdr3_nt: TGTGCCAGCAGCTCAAGGGGAGGTACTGGGGCCAACGTCCTGACTTTC
cdr3_aa: CASSSRGGTGANVLTF
d_call: NA
v_call: TRBV7-9
j_call: TRBJ2-6

cdr3_nt: TGTGCCAGCAGCCAAGAAGCGGGGATCACTGAAGCTTTCTTT
cdr3_aa: CASSQEAGITEAFF
d_call: NA
v_call: TRBV4-2
j_call: TRBJ1-1